This is a list of T cell receptor beta chains from one sample in a study of cytotoxic CD8 clonotypes in ibrutinib-treated CLL. The data were produced by immunoSEQ multiplex PCR, yet TCRdb's version contains in-frame clones alone and is incomplete. The sample lists some 200,000 clones, 55% to 85% seen once, with 10% to 15% in the top ten. Sequencing was performed on PBMCs, taken after 24 months of ibrutinib treatment. The receptors stem from a human donor with chronic lymphocytic leukemia. CDR3s include the opening cysteine and the closing phenylalanine or tryptophan. The order of the fields is J gene, V gene, D gene, clone size, CDR3 protein, CDR3 DNA. A D gene is named only where the DNA matches it firmly. Where a row states a size, it is once, few, many or the class of an expanded clone; other rows omit it.

J: TRBJ1-2
V: TRBV27
D: TRBD1
size: few
CDR3: CASSLRQGFGYTF
DNA: TGTGCCAGCAGTTTAAGACAGGGGTTTGGCTACACCTTC

J: TRBJ2-7
V: TRBV15
D: -
size: once
CDR3: CATSRVRYEQYF
DNA: TGTGCCACCAGCAGAGTACGCTACGAGCAGTACTTC

J: TRBJ2-2
V: TRBV7-2
D: -
size: -
CDR3: CASSLAPGAGELFF
DNA: TGTGCCAGCAGCTTAGCCCCAGGGGCCGGGGAGCTGTTTTTT

J: TRBJ1-2
V: TRBV30
D: -
size: -
CDR3: CAWSGSLRAHYGYTF
DNA: TGTGCCTGGAGTGGGTCCCTACGGGCCCACTATGGCTACACCTTC

J: TRBJ1-2
V: TRBV10-2
D: -
size: -
CDR3: CASSPLDSDYGYTF
DNA: TGCGCCAGCAGCCCCCTAGACAGTGACTATGGCTACACCTTC

J: TRBJ2-5
V: TRBV10-3
D: -
size: few
CDR3: CAISLGQGQETQYF
DNA: TGTGCCATCTCCCTAGGGCAGGGACAAGAGACCCAGTACTTC

J: TRBJ1-5
V: TRBV28
D: -
size: few
CDR3: CASLPGGAGQPQHF
DNA: TGTGCCAGCCTCCCGGGGGGCGCAGGGCAGCCCCAGCATTTT

J: TRBJ1-5
V: TRBV4-1
D: TRBD1
size: -
CDR3: CASSRDRVSNQPQHF
DNA: TGCGCCAGCAGCCGCGACAGGGTTAGCAATCAGCCCCAGCATTTT

J: TRBJ2-7
V: TRBV7-9
D: TRBD2
size: -
CDR3: CASSPGLAGGLGYYEQYF
DNA: TGTGCCAGCAGCCCGGGACTAGCGGGAGGATTAGGTTACTACGAGCAGTACTTC

J: TRBJ1-5
V: TRBV10-3
D: -
size: -
CDR3: CATTPVGTGQPQHF
DNA: TGTGCCACAACCCCCGTTGGGACCGGGCAGCCCCAGCATTTT

J: TRBJ2-3
V: TRBV4-2
D: TRBD2
size: -
CDR3: CASSQEARVEREDSNTDTQYF
DNA: TGTGCCAGCAGCCAAGAGGCGCGTGTGGAGCGGGAGGACTCTAACACAGATACGCAGTATTTT

J: TRBJ1-1
V: TRBV5-6
D: -
size: -
CDR3: CASSYPRDTEAFF
DNA: TGTGCCAGCAGCTACCCTAGGGACACTGAAGCTTTCTTT

J: TRBJ2-7
V: TRBV29-1
D: TRBD2
size: -
CDR3: CSVSKLAGGGHSSYEQYF
DNA: TGCAGCGTCAGCAAACTAGCGGGAGGGGGACACAGCTCCTACGAGCAGTACTTC

J: TRBJ1-1
V: TRBV29-1
D: -
size: once
CDR3: CSVEPNSPSEAFF
DNA: TGCAGCGTTGAACCAAACAGTCCAAGTGAAGCTTTCTTT

J: TRBJ2-5
V: TRBV5-6
D: -
size: few
CDR3: CASSRQASQETQYF
DNA: TGTGCCAGCAGCCGGCAGGCAAGCCAAGAGACCCAGTACTTC

J: TRBJ2-7
V: TRBV7-3
D: TRBD2
size: -
CDR3: CASSLPVTSGSEQYF
DNA: TGTGCCAGCAGCCTTCCTGTGACTAGCGGGAGCGAGCAGTACTTC

J: TRBJ2-2
V: TRBV9
D: TRBD2
size: -
CDR3: CASSGAGTSGSGYTGELFF
DNA: TGTGCCAGCAGCGGAGCCGGGACTAGCGGGAGTGGCTACACCGGGGAGCTGTTTTTT

J: TRBJ2-2
V: TRBV5-6
D: -
size: -
CDR3: CASSLVFYTGELFF
DNA: TGTGCCAGCAGCTTGGTGTTCTACACCGGGGAGCTGTTTTTT

J: TRBJ2-7
V: TRBV11-2
D: TRBD1
size: once
CDR3: CASSLDRAGGNPYEQYF
DNA: TGTGCCAGCAGCTTAGATCGTGCAGGGGGCAACCCCTACGAGCAGTACTTC

J: TRBJ1-1
V: TRBV6-6
D: TRBD1
size: -
CDR3: CASSYSQGVAEAFF
DNA: TGTGCCAGCAGTTATTCACAGGGGGTCGCTGAAGCTTTCTTT

J: TRBJ2-5
V: TRBV27
D: -
size: -
CDR3: CASRRPGSAGETQYF
DNA: TGTGCCAGCAGACGGCCGGGCTCAGCGGGCGAGACCCAGTACTTC

J: TRBJ1-5
V: TRBV2
D: TRBD1
size: -
CDR3: CASSPDGQGNQPQHF
DNA: TGTGCCAGCAGCCCTGACGGACAGGGGAATCAGCCCCAGCATTTT

J: TRBJ2-7
V: TRBV7-3
D: -
size: -
CDR3: CASSLTLVSSYEQYF
DNA: TGTGCCAGCAGCTTAACGTTGGTGTCTTCCTACGAGCAGTACTTC

J: TRBJ2-4
V: TRBV30
D: -
size: few
CDR3: CAWSVLAPVQYF
DNA: TGTGCCTGGAGTGTACTAGCCCCGGTTCAGTACTTC

J: TRBJ2-7
V: TRBV5-1
D: -
size: -
CDR3: CASSWRGIEQYF
DNA: TGCGCCAGCAGCTGGCGCGGGATCGAGCAGTACTTC

J: TRBJ2-1
V: TRBV13
D: TRBD2
size: -
CDR3: CASSSSHRTSGSSYNEQFF
DNA: TGTGCCAGCAGCTCCTCCCACCGGACTAGCGGGAGCTCCTACAATGAGCAGTTCTTC

J: TRBJ2-3
V: TRBV12-5
D: -
size: -
CDR3: CASGPSGTDTQYF
DNA: TGTGCTAGTGGTCCTAGCGGCACAGATACGCAGTATTTT

J: TRBJ2-7
V: TRBV6-1
D: -
size: -
CDR3: CASSEQGYEQYF
DNA: TGTGCCAGCAGTGAACAGGGTTACGAGCAGTACTTC

J: TRBJ2-3
V: TRBV27
D: TRBD2
size: -
CDR3: CASSSGWSGTDTQYF
DNA: TGTGCCAGCAGTTCCGGTTGGAGCGGGACCGATACGCAGTATTTT

J: TRBJ2-1
V: TRBV27
D: TRBD2
size: -
CDR3: CASSLRLADVNEQFF
DNA: TGTGCCAGCAGTCTCCGACTAGCGGATGTCAATGAGCAGTTCTTC

J: TRBJ1-5
V: TRBV6-1
D: -
size: -
CDR3: CARGLGRYSNQPQHF
DNA: TGTGCCAGGGGCTTGGGACGCTATAGCAATCAGCCCCAGCATTTT

J: TRBJ2-7
V: TRBV2
D: TRBD2
size: -
CDR3: CASSDFSGRAYEQYF
DNA: TGTGCCAGCAGTGACTTTAGCGGGAGGGCCTACGAGCAGTACTTC

J: TRBJ2-7
V: TRBV15
D: -
size: -
CDR3: CATSTTGSYEQYF
DNA: TGTGCCACCAGCACTACCGGTTCCTACGAGCAGTACTTC

J: TRBJ2-1
V: TRBV10-3
D: TRBD1
size: few
CDR3: CAIRTGTGDNEQFF
DNA: TGTGCCATCAGGACCGGGACAGGTGACAATGAGCAGTTCTTC

J: TRBJ2-3
V: TRBV7-2
D: TRBD2
size: -
CDR3: CASSAGLVKDTQYF
DNA: TGTGCCAGCAGCGCGGGACTAGTTAAAGATACGCAGTATTTT

J: TRBJ2-3
V: TRBV4-1
D: -
size: -
CDR3: CASSQEASIPDTQYF
DNA: TGCGCCAGCAGCCAAGAGGCTAGCATCCCAGATACGCAGTATTTT

J: TRBJ2-3
V: TRBV2
D: -
size: -
CDR3: CASSVGSTDTQYF
DNA: TGTGCCAGCAGTGTGGGCAGCACAGATACGCAGTATTTT

J: TRBJ2-7
V: TRBV6-6
D: TRBD1
size: -
CDR3: CASSRTGGSYEQYF
DNA: TGTGCCAGCAGTCGGACAGGGGGCTCCTACGAGCAGTACTTC

J: TRBJ1-4
V: TRBV30
D: -
size: -
CDR3: CAWSVGLIATNEKLFF
DNA: TGTGCCTGGAGTGTTGGTCTGATTGCAACTAATGAAAAACTGTTTTTT

J: TRBJ1-2
V: TRBV19
D: TRBD1
size: -
CDR3: CASSTPRDRTIYGYTF
DNA: TGTGCCAGTAGTACCCCCCGGGACAGGACGATCTATGGCTACACCTTC

J: TRBJ2-7
V: TRBV14
D: -
size: -
CDR3: CASSHPWDGSYEQYF
DNA: TGTGCCAGCAGCCACCCTTGGGACGGCTCCTACGAGCAGTACTTC

J: TRBJ2-5
V: TRBV7-2
D: -
size: -
CDR3: CASSNPFGVVRETQYF
DNA: TGTGCCAGCAGTAACCCCTTTGGGGTCGTGAGGGAGACCCAGTACTTC

J: TRBJ1-4
V: TRBV7-9
D: -
size: -
CDR3: CASSFPQQGGGNEKLFF
DNA: TGTGCCAGCAGCTTTCCGCAGCAGGGAGGGGGTAATGAAAAACTGTTTTTT

J: TRBJ1-6
V: TRBV27
D: -
size: -
CDR3: CASSSPKGVKDSPLHF
DNA: TGTGCCAGCAGTTCCCCAAAGGGAGTGAAAGATTCACCCCTCCACTTT

J: TRBJ2-5
V: TRBV5-1
D: -
size: once
CDR3: CASGPQETQYF
DNA: TGCGCCAGCGGCCCCCAAGAGACCCAGTACTTC

J: TRBJ2-2
V: TRBV4-3
D: -
size: -
CDR3: CASSQDAGFAGELFF
DNA: TGCGCCAGCAGCCAAGACGCAGGGTTCGCCGGGGAGCTGTTTTTT

J: TRBJ2-1
V: TRBV5-1
D: -
size: -
CDR3: CASSLTGPEDDEQFF
DNA: TGCGCCAGCAGCTTGACGGGACCAGAGGACGATGAGCAGTTCTTC

J: TRBJ2-1
V: TRBV9
D: -
size: -
CDR3: CASSETGYNEQFF
DNA: TGTGCCAGCAGCGAGACAGGATACAATGAGCAGTTCTTC

J: TRBJ1-5
V: TRBV10-3
D: -
size: -
CDR3: CAIGPTDSNQPQHF
DNA: TGTGCCATCGGCCCGACAGATAGCAATCAGCCCCAGCATTTT

J: TRBJ2-7
V: TRBV10-3
D: -
size: -
CDR3: CAISGERGYSSYEQYF
DNA: TGTGCCATCAGTGGGGAGAGGGGTTATTCCTCCTACGAGCAGTACTTC

J: TRBJ2-5
V: TRBV5-8
D: TRBD2
size: -
CDR3: CASSMGLAGQETQYF
DNA: TGTGCCAGCAGCATGGGACTAGCGGGGCAAGAGACCCAGTACTTC

J: TRBJ1-2
V: TRBV6-5
D: -
size: -
CDR3: CASSYSGEYYGYTF
DNA: TGTGCCAGCAGTTACTCCGGGGAATACTATGGCTACACCTTC

J: TRBJ2-2
V: TRBV29-1
D: TRBD2
size: -
CDR3: CSVASGSWELFF
DNA: TGCAGCGTTGCTAGCGGGAGTTGGGAGCTGTTTTTT

J: TRBJ2-2
V: TRBV4-3
D: -
size: -
CDR3: CASSQEGGDTGELFF
DNA: TGCGCCAGCAGCCAAGAAGGCGGAGACACCGGGGAGCTGTTTTTT

J: TRBJ2-6
V: TRBV27
D: -
size: -
CDR3: CASRSGTSGANVLTF
DNA: TGTGCCAGCAGGTCGGGTACCTCTGGGGCCAACGTCCTGACTTTC

J: TRBJ2-7
V: TRBV4-1
D: -
size: -
CDR3: CASSQDDRNFYEQYF
DNA: TGCGCCAGCAGCCAGGATGACAGGAACTTCTACGAGCAGTACTTC

J: TRBJ2-4
V: TRBV30
D: -
size: few
CDR3: CAWSATSIQYF
DNA: TGTGCCTGGAGCGCTACAAGTATTCAGTACTTC